The source of this TCR beta chain is a study of T cell repertoires in cytomegalovirus infection. Study as a whole: In public TCR beta signatures, there were indications of both CMV infection and matching HLA type.

From the reads, TCRdb called clonotypes with MiXCR, one entry per CDR3 protein. The sample has approximately 500,000 distinct CDR3 sequences, approximately 15% seen once. Findings and caveats of the study: Cumulated frequencies of public TCR beta families served to identify carriers of CMV plus the relevant HLA.

The V and J ends lost 2 bases and 2 bases respectively, with 11 bases between them. This CDR3 has 15 residues. Per the germline V gene, CDR1 is MNHEY and CDR2 is SVGAGI. Ten or more counts support this clonotype. Its antigen is currently unknown. The chain combines TRBV6-5 with TRBJ2-3; D gene unclear. This TCR came from a human donor in good health (CMV status not recorded). Some clones in this sample may be carry-over from other donors' samples. Sequencing used CD8+ T cells from PBMCs. For the CDR3, the DNA is TGTGCCAGCAGTTACACGAGCCTATACACAGATACGCAGTATTTT. Translating gives CASSYTSLYTDTQYF.